The entry below describes one T cell receptor beta chain. Its specificity is not known. UMI labels and 5' RACE were used to prepare the TRB cDNA libraries. TCRdb re-analyzed the 5' RACE reads; it lists each CDR3 protein once, without DNA. Recorded for this sample: about 89,000 distinct CDR3 sequences. This sample is drawn from a study of CXCR3-negative and CXCR3-positive naive CD8 T cells. Study observations and caveats: Researchers report that CXCR3-positive naive cells carry more hydrophobic TRB CDR3s than CXCR3-negative naive cells. Within a donor, both naive subsets shared TRBV-TRBJ usage, unlike memory cells.

The clonotype originates from a human donor in good health. Some clones in this sample may be carry-over from other donors' samples. Input material: naive CXCR3+ CD8+ T cells from blood. As to subset: CD45RO-CCR7+CD27+CD95- naive CD8+ T cells expressing CXCR3 (TNR3+).

Here the CDR3 reads CASRKRPTWETQYF. This rearrangement joins TRBV7-2 to TRBJ2-5; TCRdb gives TRBD2 as the D gene, but with no DNA this cannot be confirmed. This CDR3 has 14 residues. Germline V CDR1 and CDR2: SGHTA, FQGNSA.